The 27 T cell receptor beta chains listed next were all sequenced from one sample in a study of siplizumab effects on memory and regulatory T cells. Sequencing was performed with immunoSEQ multiplex PCR; in TCRdb, only in-frame clones are kept and a portion is missing. Of 85,000 to 120,000 clones in the sample, 92% were seen once. Sequenced material: CD4+ T cells sorted from blood. All receptors come from a human donor in good health.

This sequence joins TRBV2 and TRBJ2-3; no clear D gene. CDR3 length: 13 amino acids. CDR1 SNHLY and CDR2 FYNNEI come from the germline V gene. The V end was cut by 7 bases, the J end by 0 bases, with 8 bases between. CDR3: CASKSRSTDTQYF. CDR3 in DNA: TGTGCCAGCAAGTCCCGAAGCACAGATACGCAGTATTTT.

The chain links TRBV25-1 to TRBJ2-1; TRBD2 agrees at 9 bases. CDR1 MGHDK and CDR2 SYGVNS come from the germline V gene. This CDR3 has 13 amino acids. V was clipped by 4 bases and J by 9 bases; unmatched bases: 4. The CDR3 nucleotides are TGTGCCAGCAGTGGACTAGCGGTAGCTGAGCAGTTCTTC. It encodes CASSGLAVAEQFF.

The gene calls are TRBV7-2 and TRBJ2-7; D call uncertain. Looked up from germline, CDR1 is SGHTA and CDR2 is FQGNSA. The length of the CDR3 is 12 residues. Trimming left V 1 base short and J 7 bases short, with 8 bases between. CDR3 nucleotide sequence: TGTGCCAGCAGCTTAGATCGCAAAGAGCAGTACTTC. It is translated as CASSLDRKEQYF.

V gene TRBV12-5 combines with J gene TRBJ1-1; perhaps TRBD1 as D (5 bases). CDR1 and CDR2 from the germline V gene are LGHNT and FRNRAP. V dropped 7 bases and J dropped 7 bases, with 13 bases sitting between them. This CDR3 contains 12 residues. CDR3 coding DNA: TGTGCTAGTGCCTATAGGGGTGATGAAGCTTTCTTT. Translated: CASAYRGDEAFF.

This clone turned up a few times. The chain is built from TRBV19 and TRBJ1-3; D is unresolved. Germline V gives CDR1 LNHDA, CDR2 SQIVND (reference sequence). The CDR3 extends over 17 amino acids. Trimming shortened V by 5 bases and J by 3 bases, and 20 bases separated the two germline ends. The CDR3 loop reads CASSPLSIRAGGNTIYF. CDR3 sequence (DNA): TGTGCCAGTAGTCCCCTCTCGATAAGGGCCGGTGGAAACACCATATATTTT.

CDR3 coding DNA: TGCGCCAGCAGCTTGACCGGGACGTTGACCGGGGAGCTGTTTTTT. Protein: CASSLTGTLTGELFF. This chain joins TRBV5-1 and TRBJ2-2; either TRBD1 or TRBD2 may supply D (5 bases each). The length of the CDR3 is 15 residues. Between the trimmed V and J ends, which lost 1 base and 5 bases, there was a span of 12 bases. Germline loops: CDR1 SGHRS, CDR2 YFSETQ.

The chain is built from TRBV19 and TRBJ2-1; TRBD2 matches at 10 bases. The V segment lost 8 bases and the J segment 10 bases; nucleotides outside the gene matches: 11. The CDR3 has 14 residues. In germline, CDR1 is LNHDA, CDR2 SQIVND (reference sequence). CDR3 sequence (DNA): TGTGCCAGTGGGGATAGCGGGAGGCCTCGCGAGCAGTTCTTC. Its protein is CASGDSGRPREQFF.

The J gene is TRBJ1-5, the V gene TRBV7-2, with TRBD1 as a possible D gene (5 bases). Trimming left V 3 bases short and J 8 bases short, with 14 bases between. The germline CDR1 and CDR2 sequences are SGHTA and FQGNSA. CDR3 length: 14 residues. Here the CDR3 reads CASSLWGIREPQHF. The CDR3 region has the DNA TGTGCCAGCAGCTTGTGGGGGATCAGGGAGCCCCAGCATTTT.

V gene TRBV5-1 combines with J gene TRBJ2-3; 7 bases line up with TRBD1. This CDR3 comprises 17 residues. Germline V CDR1 and CDR2: SGHRS, YFSETQ. The V segment lost 3 bases and the J segment 0 bases; nucleotides outside the gene matches: 10. CDR3 sequence: CASSSPGQSRSTDTQYF. CDR3 DNA: TGCGCCAGCAGCTCACCGGGACAGTCGAGAAGCACAGATACGCAGTATTTT. Combining the CDR3 with reference TRBV5-1 and TRBJ2-3 gives the whole variable domain KAGVTQTPRYLIKTRGQQVTLSCSPISGHRSVSWYQQTPGQGLQFLFEYFSETQRNKGNFPGRFSGRQFSNSRSEMNVSTLELGDSALYLCASSSPGQSRSTDTQYFGPGTRLTVL.

The chain carries TRBV4-1 and TRBJ2-5, with 7 bases fitting TRBD2. The V gene's germline CDR1 is MGHRA and CDR2 YSYEKL. With 4 bases clipped from V and 5 bases from J, the junction kept 7 bases outside the gene matches. CDR3 size: 14 residues. CDR3 nucleotide sequence: TGCGCCAGCAGCCGAATAGCGGGTATCGAGACCCAGTACTTC. This codes for CASSRIAGIETQYF.

The rearrangement joins TRBV14 to TRBJ2-1, with D unresolved. V was clipped by 6 bases and J by 10 bases, with 16 bases between them. The CDR3 has 13 amino acids. The V gene's germline CDR1 is SGHDN and CDR2 FVKESK. The DNA for the CDR3 is TGTGCCAGCAGTAAGGACCCGCGAAGGGAGCAGTTCTTC. Translating it yields CASSKDPRREQFF.

V is TRBV7-9 and J is TRBJ1-5; TRBD1 agrees at 7 bases. V was pared by 1 base and J by 0 bases, with 3 bases of the junction left unmatched. CDR1 is SEHNR and CDR2 is FQNEAQ in the germline V gene (reference sequence). The CDR3 spans 16 residues. CDR3 amino acids: CASSLEGTVSNQPQHF. CDR3 nucleotide sequence: TGTGCCAGCAGCTTAGAAGGGACAGTTAGCAATCAGCCCCAGCATTTT.

This clone was recorded once. Other DNA sequences from this sample encode an identical CDR3 as well. The chain couples TRBV28 to TRBJ1-2, with D possibly TRBD1 on 5 matching bases. With 3 bases removed from V and 7 bases from J, the gap between germline ends came to 15 bases. The CDR3 loop spans 14 amino acids. Per the germline V gene, CDR1 is MDHEN and CDR2 is SYDVKM. The CDR3 here is CASSFERGVRGYTF. The CDR3 region has the DNA TGTGCCAGCAGTTTTGAGCGGGGGGTTCGTGGCTACACCTTC.

The chain has TRBV30 and TRBJ2-1, with 10 nucleotides matching TRBD1. CDR3 length equals 13 residues. V was clipped by 4 bases and J by 8 bases; unmatched bases: 5. Germline CDR1 is GTSNPN and CDR2 is SVGIG (reference sequence). For the CDR3, the DNA is TGTGCCTGGAACGGACAGGGGGTCTATGAGCAGTTCTTC. This sequence encodes CAWNGQGVYEQFF.

This clone occurred a few times. This chain connects TRBV18 to TRBJ2-5; maybe TRBD2 (6 bases). The CDR3 totals 14 residues. The V and J ends lost 5 bases and 1 base respectively, with 11 bases between them. Per the germline V gene, CDR1 is KGHSH and CDR2 is LQKENI. The CDR3 DNA sequence: TGTGCCAGCTCAGTAGGGACTCCCCAAGAGACCCAGTACTTC. This translates into CASSVGTPQETQYF.

This clone was picked up a small number of times. The chain couples TRBV28 to TRBJ1-5; perhaps TRBD1 as D (6 bases). The CDR3 consists of 15 residues. CDR1 MDHEN and CDR2 SYDVKM come from the germline V gene. V was pared by 5 bases and J by 2 bases, with 13 bases between. As DNA, the CDR3 is TGTGCCAGCAGTGTCAGGGGAAGGGGCAATCAGCCCCAGCATTTT. Protein sequence: CASSVRGRGNQPQHF.

The chain links TRBV18 to TRBJ2-1, with D possibly TRBD2 on 7 matching bases. CDR1 is KGHSH, CDR2 LQKENI, per germline. CDR3 length equals 16 residues. With 3 bases removed from V and 2 bases from J, the gap between germline ends came to 14 bases. The CDR3 region is CASSPVRGGAYNEQFF. The CDR3 DNA follows: TGTGCCAGCTCACCTGTAAGGGGGGGGGCCTACAATGAGCAGTTCTTC.

V usage is TRBV28 and J usage is TRBJ1-4; no clear D. Germline CDR1 MDHEN, CDR2 SYDVKM. There are 14 residues in the CDR3. Trimming stripped 2 bases from V and 5 bases from J, with 9 bases between. The CDR3 DNA sequence: TGTGCCAGCAGTTTAGATGGAGGGAATGAAAAACTGTTTTTT. Its protein is CASSLDGGNEKLFF. Combining the CDR3 with reference TRBV28 and TRBJ1-4 gives the whole variable domain DVKVTQSSRYLVKRTGEKVFLECVQDMDHENMFWYRQDPGLGLRLIYFSYDVKMKEKGDIPEGYSVSREKKERFSLILESASTNQTSMYLCASSLDGGNEKLFFGSGTQLSVL.

This chain links TRBV2 with TRBJ2-2; 9 positions agree with TRBD2. The germline V gene encodes CDR1 SNHLY and CDR2 FYNNEI. Trimming took 6 bases from V and 8 from J; bases not matched to a gene: 7. This CDR3 is 14 amino acids long. CDR3 residues: CASRASGVLGELFF. The CDR3 DNA reads TGTGCCAGCAGGGCTAGCGGGGTGTTAGGGGAGCTGTTTTTT.

V gene TRBV27 combines with J gene TRBJ1-2; D may be TRBD1 (5 bases). CDR1 is MNHEY, CDR2 SMNVEV, per germline (reference sequence). The ends were cut back, 3 bases at V and 5 bases at J, with 16 bases in the middle. This CDR3 contains 15 residues. In DNA form, the CDR3 reads TGTGCCAGCAGTTTGGACCGAACACAGGAATATGGCTACACCTTC. Translated: CASSLDRTQEYGYTF.

The chain has TRBV28 and TRBJ2-1; 12 positions agree with TRBD2. CDR1 and CDR2 from the germline V gene are MDHEN and SYDVKM. Trimming cost V 6 bases and J 9 bases; bases outside gene matches: 12. The CDR3 loop spans 16 amino acids. CDR3 amino acids: CASRTRLAGDVGEQFF. The CDR3 nucleotides read TGTGCCAGCAGGACCCGACTAGCGGGAGATGTTGGTGAGCAGTTCTTC. Full variable domain (outside the CDR3, taken from reference TRBV28 and TRBJ2-1): DVKVTQSSRYLVKRTGEKVFLECVQDMDHENMFWYRQDPGLGLRLIYFSYDVKMKEKGDIPEGYSVSREKKERFSLILESASTNQTSMYLCASRTRLAGDVGEQFFGPGTRLTVL.

The chain couples TRBV10-3 to TRBJ1-5; D not resolved. Germline loops: CDR1 ENHRY, CDR2 SYGVKD. The CDR3 consists of 12 residues. Trimming stripped 3 bases from V and 4 bases from J, with 4 bases between. For the CDR3, the DNA is TGTGCCATCAGTGACGGGAATCAGCCCCAGCATTTT. This sequence encodes CAISDGNQPQHF.

This chain joins TRBV7-3 and TRBJ2-5; no clear D gene. Looked up from germline, CDR1 is SGHTA and CDR2 is FQGTGA. V was shortened by 1 base and J by 5 bases, with 11 bases between the two germline ends. This CDR3 is built from 14 residues. CDR3 amino acids: CASSLNRVGETQYF. For the CDR3, the DNA is TGTGCCAGCAGCTTAAATAGGGTAGGCGAGACCCAGTACTTC.

The chain carries TRBV5-6 and TRBJ1-1; 7 nucleotides line up with TRBD1. Germline loops: CDR1 SGHDT, CDR2 YYEEEE. The CDR3 sequence is 14 residues long. The V and J ends lost 4 bases and 1 base, in that order; junction bases with no gene match: 4. Written as DNA, the CDR3 is TGTGCCAGCAGCCCACGGACAGGGAACACTGAAGCTTTCTTT. It is translated as CASSPRTGNTEAFF.

The genes are TRBV6-6 and TRBJ1-1, with no clear D. This CDR3 is 11 amino acids long. Germline V gene data show CDR1 as MNHNY and CDR2 as SVGAGI (reference sequence). The germline V and J ends were trimmed by 8 bases and 5 bases, with 9 bases remaining between them. CDR3: CASRRLTEAFF. In DNA form, the CDR3 reads TGTGCCAGCCGGCGTCTTACTGAAGCTTTCTTT.

The chain joins TRBV6-1 to TRBJ2-7, with no clear D. This CDR3 is built from 13 residues. V was clipped by 4 bases and J by 2 bases, with 9 bases between them. CDR1 is MNHNS, CDR2 SASEGT, per germline. CDR3 sequence reads: CASSVTYTYEQYF. As DNA, the CDR3 is TGTGCCAGCAGTGTGACTTACACCTACGAGCAGTACTTC.

CDR3 DNA: TGTGCCAGCAGCCCCAGAGGCGGCGGCCGGGACGAGCAGTACTTC. Translation: CASSPRGGGRDEQYF. The rearrangement joins TRBV28 to TRBJ2-7; D remains ambiguous. V lost 6 bases and J lost 5, with 20 bases in between. The germline CDR1 and CDR2 sequences are MDHEN and SYDVKM. The CDR3 loop spans 15 amino acids.